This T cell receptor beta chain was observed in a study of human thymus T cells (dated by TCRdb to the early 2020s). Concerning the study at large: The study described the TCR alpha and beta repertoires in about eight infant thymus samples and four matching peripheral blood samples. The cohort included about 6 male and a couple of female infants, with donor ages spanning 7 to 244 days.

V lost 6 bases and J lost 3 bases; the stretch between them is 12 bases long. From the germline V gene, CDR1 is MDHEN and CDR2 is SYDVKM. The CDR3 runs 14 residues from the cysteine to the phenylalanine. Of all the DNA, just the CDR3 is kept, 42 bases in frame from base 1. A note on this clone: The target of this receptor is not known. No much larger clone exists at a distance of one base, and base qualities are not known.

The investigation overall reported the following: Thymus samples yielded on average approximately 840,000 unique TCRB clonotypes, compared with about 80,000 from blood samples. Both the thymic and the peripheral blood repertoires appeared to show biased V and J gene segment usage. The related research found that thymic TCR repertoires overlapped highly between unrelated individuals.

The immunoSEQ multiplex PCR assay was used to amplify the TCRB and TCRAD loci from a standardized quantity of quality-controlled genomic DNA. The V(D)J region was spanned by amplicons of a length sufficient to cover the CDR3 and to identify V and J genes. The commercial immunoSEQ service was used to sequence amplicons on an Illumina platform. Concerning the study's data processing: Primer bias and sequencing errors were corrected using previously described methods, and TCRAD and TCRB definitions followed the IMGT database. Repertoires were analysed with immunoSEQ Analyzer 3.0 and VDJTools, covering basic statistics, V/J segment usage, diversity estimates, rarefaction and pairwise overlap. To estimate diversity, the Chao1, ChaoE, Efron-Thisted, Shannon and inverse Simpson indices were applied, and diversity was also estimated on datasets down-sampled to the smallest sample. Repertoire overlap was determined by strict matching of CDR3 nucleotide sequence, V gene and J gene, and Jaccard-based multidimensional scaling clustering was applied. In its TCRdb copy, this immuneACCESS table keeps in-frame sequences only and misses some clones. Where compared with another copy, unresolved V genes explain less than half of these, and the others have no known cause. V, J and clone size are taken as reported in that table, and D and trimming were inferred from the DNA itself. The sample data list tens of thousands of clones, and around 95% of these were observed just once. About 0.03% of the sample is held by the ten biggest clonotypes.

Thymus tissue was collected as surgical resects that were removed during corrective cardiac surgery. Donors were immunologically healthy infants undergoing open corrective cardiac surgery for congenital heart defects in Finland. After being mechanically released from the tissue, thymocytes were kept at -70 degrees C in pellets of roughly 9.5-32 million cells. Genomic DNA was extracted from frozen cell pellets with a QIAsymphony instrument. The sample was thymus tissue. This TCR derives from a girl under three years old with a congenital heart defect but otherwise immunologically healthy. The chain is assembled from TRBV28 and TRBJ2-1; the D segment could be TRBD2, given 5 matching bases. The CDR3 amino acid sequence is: CASRRGLNYNEQFF. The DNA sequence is TGTGCCAGCAGGAGAGGGCTAAACTACAATGAGCAGTTCTTC.